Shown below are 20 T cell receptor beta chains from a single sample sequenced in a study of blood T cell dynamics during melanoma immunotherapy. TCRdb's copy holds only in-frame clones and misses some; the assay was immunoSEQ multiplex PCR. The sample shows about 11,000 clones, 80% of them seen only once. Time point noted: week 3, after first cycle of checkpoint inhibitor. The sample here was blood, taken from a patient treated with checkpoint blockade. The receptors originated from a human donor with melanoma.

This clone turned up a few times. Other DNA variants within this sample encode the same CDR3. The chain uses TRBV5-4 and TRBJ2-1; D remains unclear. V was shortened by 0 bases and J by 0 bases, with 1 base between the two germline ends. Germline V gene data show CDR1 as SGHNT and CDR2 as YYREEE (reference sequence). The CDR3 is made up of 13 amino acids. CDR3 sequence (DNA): TGTGCCAGCAGCTTGGACTCCTACAATGAGCAGTTCTTC. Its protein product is CASSLDSYNEQFF.

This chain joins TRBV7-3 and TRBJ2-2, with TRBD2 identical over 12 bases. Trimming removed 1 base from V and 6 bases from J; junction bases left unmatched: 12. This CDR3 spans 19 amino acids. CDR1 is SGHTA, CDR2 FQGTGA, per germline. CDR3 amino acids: CASSLKPRLAGAVAGELFF. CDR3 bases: TGTGCCAGCAGCTTAAAACCCCGACTAGCGGGAGCGGTAGCCGGGGAGCTGTTTTTT.

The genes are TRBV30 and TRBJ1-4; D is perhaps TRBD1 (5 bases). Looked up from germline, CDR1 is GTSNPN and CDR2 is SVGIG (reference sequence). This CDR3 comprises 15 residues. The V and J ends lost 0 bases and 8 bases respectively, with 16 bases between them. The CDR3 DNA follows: TGTGCCTGGAGTGTACAGGAAGGGGCATGGGAAAAACTGTTTTTT. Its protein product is CAWSVQEGAWEKLFF.

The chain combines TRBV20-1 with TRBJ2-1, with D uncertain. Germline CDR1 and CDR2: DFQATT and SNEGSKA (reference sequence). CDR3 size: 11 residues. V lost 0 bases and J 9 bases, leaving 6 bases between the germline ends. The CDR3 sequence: CSARDNGEQFF. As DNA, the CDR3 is TGCAGTGCTAGAGATAATGGTGAGCAGTTCTTC.

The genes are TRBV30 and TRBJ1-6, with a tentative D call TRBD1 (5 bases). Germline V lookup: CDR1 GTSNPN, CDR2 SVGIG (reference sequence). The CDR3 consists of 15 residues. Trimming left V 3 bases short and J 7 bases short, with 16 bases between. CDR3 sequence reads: CAWSRDAAQNSPLHF. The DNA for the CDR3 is TGTGCCTGGAGCCGGGACGCGGCCCAAAATTCACCCCTCCACTTT.

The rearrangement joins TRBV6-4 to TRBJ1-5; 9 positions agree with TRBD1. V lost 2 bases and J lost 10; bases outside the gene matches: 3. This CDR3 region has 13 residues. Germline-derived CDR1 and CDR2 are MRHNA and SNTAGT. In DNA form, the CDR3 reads TGTGCCAGCAGTGACGGACAGGGGAATCCCCAGCATTTT. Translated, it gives CASSDGQGNPQHF.

CDR3 sequence (DNA): TGTGCCAGCAGTGATATGGGGTACGAGCAGTACTTC. Protein product: CASSDMGYEQYF. This chain links TRBV6-1 with TRBJ2-7; D gene ambiguous. Trimming cost V 3 bases and J 4 bases, with 7 bases left between them. The germline gives CDR1 MNHNS, CDR2 SASEGT. The CDR3 consists of 12 residues.

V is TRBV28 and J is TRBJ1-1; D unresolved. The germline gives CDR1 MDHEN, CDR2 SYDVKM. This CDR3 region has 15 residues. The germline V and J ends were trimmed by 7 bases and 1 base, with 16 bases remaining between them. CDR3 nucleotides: TGTGCCAGCATTCTCCCAGGAGGAACGAACACTGAAGCTTTCTTT. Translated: CASILPGGTNTEAFF. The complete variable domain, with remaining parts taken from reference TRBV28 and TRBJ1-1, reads DVKVTQSSRYLVKRTGEKVFLECVQDMDHENMFWYRQDPGLGLRLIYFSYDVKMKEKGDIPEGYSVSREKKERFSLILESASTNQTSMYLCASILPGGTNTEAFFGQGTRLTVV.

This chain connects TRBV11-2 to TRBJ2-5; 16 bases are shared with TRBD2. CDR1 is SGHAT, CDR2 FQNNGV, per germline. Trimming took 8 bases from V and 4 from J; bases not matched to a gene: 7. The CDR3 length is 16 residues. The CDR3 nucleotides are TGTGCCAGCGGGACTAGCGGGGGGGCCATTGGAGAGACCCAGTACTTC. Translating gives CASGTSGGAIGETQYF.

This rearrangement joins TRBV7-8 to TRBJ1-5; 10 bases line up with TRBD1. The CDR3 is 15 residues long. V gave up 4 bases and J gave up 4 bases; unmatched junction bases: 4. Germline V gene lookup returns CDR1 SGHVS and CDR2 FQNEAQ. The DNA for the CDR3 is TGTGCCAGCAGCTCTAGGGGACAGGGGAATCAGCCCCAGCATTTT. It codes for CASSSRGQGNQPQHF. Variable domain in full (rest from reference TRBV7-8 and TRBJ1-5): GAGVSQSPRYKVAKRGQDVALRCDPISGHVSLFWYQQALGQGPEFLTYFQNEAQLDKSGLPSDRFFAERPEGSVSTLKIQRTQQEDSAVYLCASSSRGQGNQPQHFGDGTRLSIL.

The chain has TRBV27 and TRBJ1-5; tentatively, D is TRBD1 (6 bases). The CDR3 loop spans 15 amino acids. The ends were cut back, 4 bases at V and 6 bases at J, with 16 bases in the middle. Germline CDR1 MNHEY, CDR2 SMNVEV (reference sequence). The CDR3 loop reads CASSSRTVGTQPQHF. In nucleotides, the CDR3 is TGTGCCAGCAGTTCCAGGACAGTGGGGACTCAGCCCCAGCATTTT.

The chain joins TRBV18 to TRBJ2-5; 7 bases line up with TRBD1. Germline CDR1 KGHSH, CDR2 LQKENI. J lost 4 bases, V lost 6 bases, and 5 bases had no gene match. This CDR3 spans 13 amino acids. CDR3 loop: CASSPRQGETQYF. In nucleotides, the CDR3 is TGTGCCAGCTCCCCAAGACAGGGAGAGACCCAGTACTTC.

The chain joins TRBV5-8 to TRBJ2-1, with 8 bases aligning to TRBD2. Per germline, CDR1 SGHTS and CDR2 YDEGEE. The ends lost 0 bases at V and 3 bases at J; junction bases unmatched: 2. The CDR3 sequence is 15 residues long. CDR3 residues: CASSLVSGIYNEQFF. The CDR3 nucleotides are TGTGCCAGCAGCTTGGTTAGCGGGATCTACAATGAGCAGTTCTTC.

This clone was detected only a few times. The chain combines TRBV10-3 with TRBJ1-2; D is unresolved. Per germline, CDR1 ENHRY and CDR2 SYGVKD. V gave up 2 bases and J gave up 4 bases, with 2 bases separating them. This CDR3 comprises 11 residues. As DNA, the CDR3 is TGTGCCATCAGTGAGGTCTATGGCTACACCTTC. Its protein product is CAISEVYGYTF.

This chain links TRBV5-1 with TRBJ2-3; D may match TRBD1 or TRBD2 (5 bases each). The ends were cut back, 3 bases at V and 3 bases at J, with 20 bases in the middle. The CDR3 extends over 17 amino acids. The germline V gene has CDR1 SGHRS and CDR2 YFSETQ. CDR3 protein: CASSSAPGATRTDTQYF. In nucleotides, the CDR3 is TGCGCCAGCAGCTCGGCCCCCGGGGCTACAAGGACAGATACGCAGTATTTT.

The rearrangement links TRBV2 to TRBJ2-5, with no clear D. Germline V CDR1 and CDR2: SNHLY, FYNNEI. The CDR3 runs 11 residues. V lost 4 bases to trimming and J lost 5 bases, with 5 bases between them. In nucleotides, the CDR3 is TGTGCCAGCAGTGTCCGGGAGACCCAGTACTTC. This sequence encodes CASSVRETQYF.

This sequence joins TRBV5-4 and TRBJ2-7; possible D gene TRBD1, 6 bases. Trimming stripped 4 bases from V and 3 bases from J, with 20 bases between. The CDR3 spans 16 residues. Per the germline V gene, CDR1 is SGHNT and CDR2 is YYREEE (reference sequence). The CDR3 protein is CASSPDGDTSNYEQYF. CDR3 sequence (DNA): TGTGCCAGCAGCCCAGACGGGGACACCTCAAACTACGAGCAGTACTTC.

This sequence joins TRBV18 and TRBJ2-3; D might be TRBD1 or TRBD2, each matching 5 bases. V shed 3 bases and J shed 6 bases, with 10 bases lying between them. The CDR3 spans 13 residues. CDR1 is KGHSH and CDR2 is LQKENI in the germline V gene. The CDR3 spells CASSPRDLDTQYF. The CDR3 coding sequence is TGTGCCAGCTCACCGAGGGACCTCGATACGCAGTATTTT.

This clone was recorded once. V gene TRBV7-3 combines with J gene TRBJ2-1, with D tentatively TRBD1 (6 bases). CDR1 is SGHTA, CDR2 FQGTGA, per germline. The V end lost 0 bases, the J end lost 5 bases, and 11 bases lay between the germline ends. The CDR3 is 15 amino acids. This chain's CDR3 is CASSLTGASHNEQFF. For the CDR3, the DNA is TGTGCCAGCAGCTTAACGGGGGCCTCTCACAATGAGCAGTTCTTC.

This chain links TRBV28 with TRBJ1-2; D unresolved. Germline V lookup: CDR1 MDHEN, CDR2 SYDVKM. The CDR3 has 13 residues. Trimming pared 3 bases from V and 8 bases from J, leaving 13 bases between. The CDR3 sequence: CASSFRSPPGYTF. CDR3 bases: TGTGCCAGCAGTTTCAGAAGTCCACCGGGCTACACCTTC.